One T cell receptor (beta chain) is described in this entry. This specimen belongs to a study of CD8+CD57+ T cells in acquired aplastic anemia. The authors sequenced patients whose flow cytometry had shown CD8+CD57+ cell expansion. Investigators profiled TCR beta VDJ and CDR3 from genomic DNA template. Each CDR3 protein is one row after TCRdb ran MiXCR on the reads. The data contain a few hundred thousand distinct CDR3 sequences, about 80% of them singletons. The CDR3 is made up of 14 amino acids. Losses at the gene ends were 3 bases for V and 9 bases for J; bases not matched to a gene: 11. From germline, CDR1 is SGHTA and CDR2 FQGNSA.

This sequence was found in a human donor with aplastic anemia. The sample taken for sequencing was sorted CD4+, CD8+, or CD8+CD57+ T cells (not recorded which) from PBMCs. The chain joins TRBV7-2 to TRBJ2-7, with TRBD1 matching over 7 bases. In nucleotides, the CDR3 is TGTGCCAGCAGCTTCGCGACAGGGCCCAATACGCAGTACTTC. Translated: CASSFATGPNTQYF.